This passage covers 15 T cell receptor beta chains from one sample sequenced in a study of blood T cell repertoires in COVID-19. TCRdb's table, derived via immunoSEQ multiplex PCR, lists solely in-frame clones and lacks some. The table lists over 45,000 clones, about 87% of them singletons, with roughly 3.6% in the top ten. Sequencing was done on a sample of peripheral blood. The receptors shown here come from a man between 35 and 55 years old with COVID-19, enrolled during active disease.

V and J are TRBV19 and TRBJ1-5; tentative D call: TRBD1 (5 bases). V was clipped by 3 bases and J by 0 bases, with 9 bases between them. The length of the CDR3 is 15 residues. Germline lookup yields CDR1 LNHDA and CDR2 SQIVND (reference sequence). CDR3 protein: CASSMGLISNQPQHF. CDR3 sequence (DNA): TGTGCCAGTAGTATGGGACTGATTAGCAATCAGCCCCAGCATTTT.

The genes are TRBV5-6 and TRBJ1-5; possibly TRBD1 for D (6 bases). The CDR3 totals 13 residues. V was clipped by 4 bases and J by 5 bases, with 10 bases between them. CDR1 SGHDT and CDR2 YYEEEE come from the germline V gene. Here the CDR3 DNA reads TGTGCCAGCAGCCGAGGACAGTATCAGCCCCAGCATTTT. Translating it yields CASSRGQYQPQHF.

CDR3 bases: TGTGCCAGCCTGCCGGGTTCAAGCAATCAGCCCCAGCATTTT. Translating gives CASLPGSSNQPQHF. The chain carries TRBV28 and TRBJ1-5, with D unresolved. Trimming cost V 8 bases and J 1 base, with 12 bases left between them. Germline CDR1 is MDHEN and CDR2 is SYDVKM. There are 14 residues in the CDR3.

This clone was counted once. This sequence joins TRBV21-1 and TRBJ1-5; TRBD1 is taken as the D call from the table, unchecked against the DNA. TRBV21-1 is termed a pseudogene. The CDR3 covers 15 residues. The CDR3 reads CASTVRGYSNQPQHF. As DNA, the CDR3 is TGTGCCAGCACGGTGAGGGGGTATAGCAATCAGCCCCAGCATTTT.

CDR3 sequence reads: CASSQADTANYGYTF. The CDR3 coding sequence is TGCGCCAGCAGCCAGGCAGACACGGCTAACTATGGCTACACCTTC. The rearrangement uses TRBV4-1 and TRBJ1-2; D ambiguous. Between the trimmed V and J ends, which lost 3 bases and 0 bases, there was a span of 11 bases. Looked up from germline, CDR1 is MGHRA and CDR2 is YSYEKL. The length of the CDR3 is 15 residues.

This clone was seen once. V gene TRBV11-3 combines with J gene TRBJ2-2; 8 nucleotides match TRBD2. The V segment lost 5 bases and the J segment 4 bases; nucleotides outside the gene matches: 6. Germline CDR1 reads SGHNT; CDR2 reads YENEEA. The CDR3 runs 15 residues. The CDR3: CASSRRSGTTGELFF. DNA for the CDR3: TGTGCCAGCAGCCGCCGTAGCGGGACCACCGGGGAGCTGTTTTTT.

The chain is built from TRBV4-1 and TRBJ1-2; the D is unclear. Trimming left V 5 bases short and J 2 bases short, with 18 bases between. The CDR3 runs to 16 residues. The germline gives CDR1 MGHRA, CDR2 YSYEKL. The CDR3 DNA reads TGCGCCAGCAGCGGCCGGGTCCGCAATCTAAACTATGGCTACACCTTC. It is translated as CASSGRVRNLNYGYTF.

The J gene is TRBJ2-7, the V gene TRBV30; 7 bases line up with TRBD1. Germline trimming cut 3 bases from V and 2 bases from J; bases unmatched to any gene: 1. Per germline, CDR1 GTSNPN and CDR2 SVGIG (reference sequence). This CDR3 has 12 residues. The CDR3: CAWRTGTYEQYF. CDR3 DNA sequence: TGTGCCTGGAGGACAGGGACCTACGAGCAGTACTTC.

The rearrangement links TRBV11-2 to TRBJ2-7; 9 bases are a match to TRBD1. V trimming: 1 base; J trimming: 0 bases; junction bases outside the gene matches: 13. Germline V gene lookup returns CDR1 SGHAT and CDR2 FQNNGV. The CDR3 totals 19 residues. As DNA, the CDR3 is TGTGCCAGCAGCTTAGGCTACAGGGGGCAGCAGGGAAGCTCCTACGAGCAGTACTTC. Translating it yields CASSLGYRGQQGSSYEQYF. Filled out from reference TRBV11-2 and TRBJ2-7, the complete variable domain reads EAGVAQSPRYKIIEKRQSVAFWCNPISGHATLYWYQQILGQGPKLLIQFQNNGVVDDSQLPKDRFSAERLKGVDSTLKIQPAKLEDSAVYLCASSLGYRGQQGSSYEQYFGPGTRLTVT.

In its sample, this clone was seen once. The chain links TRBV6-2 or TRBV6-3 to TRBJ1-4; unclear D gene. Germline V gene sequence: CDR1 MNHEY, CDR2 SVGEGT. V lost 0 bases, J lost 0 bases, and 20 bases lay in between. The CDR3 has 20 amino acids. CDR3 DNA: TGTGCCAGCAGTTACTCGAGTGGATCCCATAAGGGAGCAACTAATGAAAAACTGTTTTTT. Translation gives CASSYSSGSHKGATNEKLFF.

Concerning this clone: Additional DNA sequences in this sample encode the identical CDR3. The chain is built from TRBV19 and TRBJ1-3; no firm D call. Trimming pared 1 base from V and 0 bases from J, leaving 10 bases between. The CDR3 consists of 16 residues. Germline V lookup: CDR1 LNHDA, CDR2 SQIVND (reference sequence). CDR3 coding DNA: TGTGCCAGTAGTATAGGGACCGGGGTCTCTGGAAACACCATATATTTT. Its translation is CASSIGTGVSGNTIYF.

The rearrangement links TRBV5-1 to TRBJ2-1; 9 bases align to TRBD1. Germline CDR1 SGHRS, CDR2 YFSETQ. Trimming removed 4 bases from V and 7 bases from J; junction bases left unmatched: 9. This CDR3 spans 15 amino acids. CDR3 protein: CASSPLTGGINEQFF. As DNA, the CDR3 is TGCGCCAGCAGCCCCCTTACAGGGGGCATAAATGAGCAGTTCTTC. The full variable domain, in which reference TRBV5-1 and TRBJ2-1 provide the parts outside the CDR3, is KAGVTQTPRYLIKTRGQQVTLSCSPISGHRSVSWYQQTPGQGLQFLFEYFSETQRNKGNFPGRFSGRQFSNSRSEMNVSTLELGDSALYLCASSPLTGGINEQFFGPGTRLTVL.

The chain carries TRBV7-8 and TRBJ1-3; TRBD1 agrees at 7 bases. V trimming: 0 bases; J trimming: 3 bases; junction bases outside the gene matches: 2. Germline V lookup: CDR1 SGHVS, CDR2 FQNEAQ. The length of the CDR3 is 15 residues. The CDR3 sequence: CASSLAQGSGNTIYF. The CDR3 DNA follows: TGTGCCAGCAGCTTAGCACAGGGGAGTGGAAACACCATATATTTT.

The chain couples TRBV9 to TRBJ2-2; D is possibly TRBD2 (6 bases). The CDR3 contains 16 residues. Germline V gene lookup returns CDR1 SGDLS and CDR2 YYNGEE. V was shortened by 4 bases and J by 4 bases, with 17 bases between the two germline ends. This chain's CDR3 is CASSPRGGIGTGELFF. The CDR3 bases are TGTGCCAGCAGCCCCCGTGGGGGGATTGGCACCGGGGAGCTGTTTTTT. Using reference TRBV9 and TRBJ2-2 for the parts outside the CDR3, the full variable domain is DSGVTQTPKHLITATGQRVTLRCSPRSGDLSVYWYQQSLDQGLQFLIQYYNGEERAKGNILERFSAQQFPDLHSELNLSSLELGDSALYFCASSPRGGIGTGELFFGEGSRLTVL.

This chain links TRBV2 with TRBJ1-6, with 9 nucleotides matching TRBD1. The germline CDR1 and CDR2 sequences are SNHLY and FYNNEI. The CDR3 covers 15 residues. V lost 8 bases, J lost 7 bases, and 9 bases stayed unmatched. The CDR3, as DNA: TGTGCCAGCGGGGAGGGACAGGGTGGCAATTCACCCCTCCACTTT. This sequence encodes CASGEGQGGNSPLHF.